This TCR beta chain was sequenced during a study of human T cells and chemical hapten exposure. General study results and limits: Clustering by CDR3 similarity yielded significantly more large clusters from expanded TCRs than controls. Alopecia in all donors means immunity may differ from healthy individuals.

The junction had 2 bases not matched to a gene; V was cut back by 4 bases and J by 2 bases. The CDR3 has 13 amino acids. Germline CDR1 reads SQVTM; CDR2 reads ANQGSEA. Time point: pre-sensitization, week 0. As to treatment: therapeutic diphenylcyclopropenone sensitization with weekly scalp DPC. On this clonotype itself: The target antigen is unknown.

MiXCR, run by TCRdb on the RACE reads, gives a single entry per CDR3 protein. Here the sample spans around 110,000 distinct CDR3 sequences, 9% to 15% being singletons. This chain uses TRBV29-1 with TRBJ2-7; the match to TRBD2 covers 10 bases. The TCR sequence derives from a woman aged 50 to 65 with alopecia areata. Some clones in this sample may be carry-over from other donors' samples. The source material was whole blood, sampled in connection with sensitization to the hapten diphenylcyclopropenone (DPC). As DNA, the CDR3 is TGCAGCGTTGGGACTAGCGGAACCTACGAGCAGTACTTC. Protein: CSVGTSGTYEQYF.